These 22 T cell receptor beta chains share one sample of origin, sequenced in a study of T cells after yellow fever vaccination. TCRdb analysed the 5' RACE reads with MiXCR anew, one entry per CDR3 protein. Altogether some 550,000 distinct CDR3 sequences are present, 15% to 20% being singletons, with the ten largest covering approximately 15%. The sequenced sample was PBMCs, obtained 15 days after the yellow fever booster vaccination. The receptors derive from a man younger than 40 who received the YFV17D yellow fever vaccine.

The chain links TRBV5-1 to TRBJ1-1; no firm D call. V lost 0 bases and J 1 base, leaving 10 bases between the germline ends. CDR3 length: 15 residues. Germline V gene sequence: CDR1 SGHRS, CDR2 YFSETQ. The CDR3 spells CASSLASTQNTEAFF. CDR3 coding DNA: TGCGCCAGCAGCTTGGCGTCCACCCAGAACACTGAAGCTTTCTTT.

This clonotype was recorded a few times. The CDR3 coding sequence is TGTGCCACCAACCTCAAATCCGGGACAGGGGGCTACGAGCAGTACTTC. Its protein product is CATNLKSGTGGYEQYF. The chain carries TRBV15 and TRBJ2-7; 11 bases map to TRBD1. J was trimmed by 3 bases and V by 7 bases; bases with no gene match: 11. CDR1 LNHNV and CDR2 YYDKDF come from the germline V gene (reference sequence). The CDR3 sequence is 16 residues long.

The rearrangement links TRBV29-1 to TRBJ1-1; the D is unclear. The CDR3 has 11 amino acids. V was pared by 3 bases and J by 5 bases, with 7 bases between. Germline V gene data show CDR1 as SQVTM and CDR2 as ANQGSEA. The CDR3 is CSVEMGTEAFF. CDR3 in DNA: TGCAGCGTTGAGATGGGGACTGAAGCTTTCTTT.

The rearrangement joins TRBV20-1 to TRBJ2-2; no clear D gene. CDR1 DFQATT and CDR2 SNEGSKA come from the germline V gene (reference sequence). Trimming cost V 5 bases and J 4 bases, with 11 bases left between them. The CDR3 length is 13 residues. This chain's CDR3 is CSAVRLGTGELFF. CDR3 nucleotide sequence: TGCAGTGCTGTACGACTGGGCACCGGGGAGCTGTTTTTT.

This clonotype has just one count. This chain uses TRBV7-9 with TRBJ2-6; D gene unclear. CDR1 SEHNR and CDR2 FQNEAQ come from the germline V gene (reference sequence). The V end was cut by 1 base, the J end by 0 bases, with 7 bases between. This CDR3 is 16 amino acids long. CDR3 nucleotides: TGTGCCAGCAGCTTAGAACATATCTCTGGGGCCAACGTCCTGACTTTC. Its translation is CASSLEHISGANVLTF.

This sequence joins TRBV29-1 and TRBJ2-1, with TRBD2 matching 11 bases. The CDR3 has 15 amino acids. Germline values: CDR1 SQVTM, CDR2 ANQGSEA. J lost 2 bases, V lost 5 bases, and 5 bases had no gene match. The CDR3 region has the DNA TGCAGCGTTAAAATAGCGGGAGGGCCCTACAATGAGCAGTTCTTC. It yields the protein CSVKIAGGPYNEQFF.

Here the CDR3 DNA reads TGTGCCAGCAGCCAAGCTCAAGGTCTCGAGCAGTACTTC. Encoded protein: CASSQAQGLEQYF. The rearrangement links TRBV14 to TRBJ2-7; unclear D gene. V was cut by 1 base and J by 6 bases, with 10 bases left in between. The CDR3 is 13 amino acids. The germline V gene encodes CDR1 SGHDN and CDR2 FVKESK.

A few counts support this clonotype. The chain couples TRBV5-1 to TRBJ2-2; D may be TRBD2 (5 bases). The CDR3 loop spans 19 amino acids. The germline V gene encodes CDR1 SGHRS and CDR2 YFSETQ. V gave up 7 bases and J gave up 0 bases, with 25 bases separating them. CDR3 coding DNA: TGCGCCAGCTTCCCGCGGGCCTATGCCACGTTCCCGAACACCGGGGAGCTGTTTTTT. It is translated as CASFPRAYATFPNTGELFF.

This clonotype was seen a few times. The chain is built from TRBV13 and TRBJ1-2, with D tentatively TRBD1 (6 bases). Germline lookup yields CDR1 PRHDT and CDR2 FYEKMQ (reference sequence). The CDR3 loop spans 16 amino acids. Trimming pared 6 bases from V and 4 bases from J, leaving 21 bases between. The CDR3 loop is CASSLTPGVSGYGYTF. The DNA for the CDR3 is TGTGCCAGCAGTCTCACCCCAGGGGTGTCGGGCTATGGCTACACCTTC.

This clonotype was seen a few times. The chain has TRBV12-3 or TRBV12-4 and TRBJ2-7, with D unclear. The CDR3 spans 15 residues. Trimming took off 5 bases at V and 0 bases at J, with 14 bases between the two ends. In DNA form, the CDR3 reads TGTGCCAGCAGTGAGACCAACACCCCCTCCTACGAGCAGTACTTC. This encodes CASSETNTPSYEQYF.

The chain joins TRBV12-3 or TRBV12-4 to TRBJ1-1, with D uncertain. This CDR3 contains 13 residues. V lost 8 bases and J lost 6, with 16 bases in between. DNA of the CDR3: TGTGCCAGCGGGCTAAAAACATTAGCTGAAGCTTTCTTT. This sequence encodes CASGLKTLAEAFF.

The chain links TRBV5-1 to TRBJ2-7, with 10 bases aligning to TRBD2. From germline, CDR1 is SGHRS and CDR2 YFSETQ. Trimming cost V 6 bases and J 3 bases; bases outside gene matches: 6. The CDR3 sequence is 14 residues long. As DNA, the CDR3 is TGCGCCAGCAAGCAACTAGCGGGATACTACGAGCAGTACTTC. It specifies CASKQLAGYYEQYF.

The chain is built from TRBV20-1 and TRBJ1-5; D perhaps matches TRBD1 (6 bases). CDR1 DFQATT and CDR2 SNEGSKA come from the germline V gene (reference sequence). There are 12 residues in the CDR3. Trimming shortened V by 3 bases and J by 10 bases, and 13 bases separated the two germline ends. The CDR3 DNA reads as TGCAGTGCTAGTGCCGGACAGACACCCCAGCATTTT. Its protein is CSASAGQTPQHF.

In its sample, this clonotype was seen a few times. CDR3 bases: TGTGCCAGCAAACTTGGCCTGGGACAGGGCGCCAGTATCGCCCACGAAGCTTTCTTT. This translates into CASKLGLGQGASIAHEAFF. The chain links TRBV5-3 to TRBJ1-1; 9 positions match TRBD1. TRBV5-3 is identified as an open reading frame with a role that is uncertain. This CDR3 has 19 residues. With V trimmed by 8 bases and J by 8 bases, 28 bases remained unmatched.

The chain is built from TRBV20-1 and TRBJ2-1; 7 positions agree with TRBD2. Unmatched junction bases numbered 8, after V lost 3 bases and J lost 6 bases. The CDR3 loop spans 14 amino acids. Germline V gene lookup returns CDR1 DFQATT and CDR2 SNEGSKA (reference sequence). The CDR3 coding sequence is TGCAGTGCTAGCCCGGCGGGGGTGCCCAATGAGCAGTTCTTC. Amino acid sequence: CSASPAGVPNEQFF.

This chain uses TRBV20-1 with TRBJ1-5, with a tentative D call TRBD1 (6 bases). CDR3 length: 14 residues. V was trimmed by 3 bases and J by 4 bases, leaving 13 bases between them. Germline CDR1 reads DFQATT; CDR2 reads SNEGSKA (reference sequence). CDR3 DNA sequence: TGCAGTGCTAGTGGGGGCATGGCAAATCAGCCCCAGCATTTT. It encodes CSASGGMANQPQHF.

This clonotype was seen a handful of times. CDR3 sequence reads: CAWSVRRLPYEQYF. The DNA for the CDR3 is TGTGCCTGGAGTGTACGACGGCTCCCCTACGAGCAGTACTTC. The rearrangement links TRBV30 to TRBJ2-7; D gene ambiguous. CDR1 is GTSNPN and CDR2 is SVGIG in the germline V gene (reference sequence). V lost 0 bases and J 2 bases, leaving 11 bases between the germline ends. The CDR3 consists of 14 residues. The whole variable domain, remainder taken from reference TRBV30 and TRBJ2-7, is SQTIHQWPATLVQPVGSPLSLECTVEGTSNPNLYWYRQAAGRGLQLLFYSVGIGQISSEVPQNLSASRPQDRQFILSSKKLLLSDSGFYLCAWSVRRLPYEQYFGPGTRLTVT.

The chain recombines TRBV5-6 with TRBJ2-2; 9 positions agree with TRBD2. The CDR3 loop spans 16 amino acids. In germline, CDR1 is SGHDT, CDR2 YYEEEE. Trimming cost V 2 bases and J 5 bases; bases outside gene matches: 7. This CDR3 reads CASSFLSGSGTGELFF. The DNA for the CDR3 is TGTGCCAGCAGCTTCCTTAGCGGGAGTGGGACCGGGGAGCTGTTTTTT.

CDR3 residues: CASSLWTGQANEQFF. The CDR3 region has the DNA TGCGCCAGCAGCTTGTGGACAGGGCAAGCCAATGAGCAGTTCTTC. The rearrangement uses TRBV5-1 and TRBJ2-1; TRBD1 matches at 8 bases. The germline V gene has CDR1 SGHRS and CDR2 YFSETQ. The trim removed 1 base at V and 6 bases at J, leaving 6 bases unmatched. CDR3 size: 15 residues.

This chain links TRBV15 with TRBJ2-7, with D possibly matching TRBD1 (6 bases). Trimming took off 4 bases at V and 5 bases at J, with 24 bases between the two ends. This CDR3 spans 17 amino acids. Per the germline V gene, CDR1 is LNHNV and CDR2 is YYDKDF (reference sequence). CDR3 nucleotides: TGTGCCACCAGCAATGACCCAACCGACACAGGGCGACACGAGCAGTACTTC. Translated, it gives CATSNDPTDTGRHEQYF.

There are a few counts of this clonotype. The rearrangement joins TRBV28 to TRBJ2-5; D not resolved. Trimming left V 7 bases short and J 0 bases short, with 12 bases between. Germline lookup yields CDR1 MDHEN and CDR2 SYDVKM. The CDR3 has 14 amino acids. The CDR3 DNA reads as TGTGCCAGCACCACCGGGTTGAACCAAGAGACCCAGTACTTC. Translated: CASTTGLNQETQYF.

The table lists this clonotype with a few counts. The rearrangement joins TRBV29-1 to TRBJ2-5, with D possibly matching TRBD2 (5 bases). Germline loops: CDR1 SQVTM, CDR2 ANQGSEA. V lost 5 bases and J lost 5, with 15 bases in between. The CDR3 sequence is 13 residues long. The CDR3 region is CSVSVRERETQYF. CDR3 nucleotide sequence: TGCAGCGTTTCTGTTCGGGAAAGGGAGACCCAGTACTTC.